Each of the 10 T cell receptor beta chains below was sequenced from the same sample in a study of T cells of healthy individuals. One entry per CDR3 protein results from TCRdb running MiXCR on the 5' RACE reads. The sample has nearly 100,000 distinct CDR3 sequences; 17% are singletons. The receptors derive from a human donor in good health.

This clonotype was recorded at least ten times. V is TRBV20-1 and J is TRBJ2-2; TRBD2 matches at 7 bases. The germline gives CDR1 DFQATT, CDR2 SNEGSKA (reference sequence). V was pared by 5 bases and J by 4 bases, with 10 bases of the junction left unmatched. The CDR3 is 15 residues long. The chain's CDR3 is CSARYLKRGTGELFF. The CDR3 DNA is TGCAGTGCTCGATACCTAAAGCGGGGCACCGGGGAGCTGTTTTTT.

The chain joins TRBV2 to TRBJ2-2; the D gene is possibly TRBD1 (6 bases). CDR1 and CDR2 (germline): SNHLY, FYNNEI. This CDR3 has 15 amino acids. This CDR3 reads CVTLRRGSSAGELFF. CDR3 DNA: TGTGTCACCCTCCGAAGGGGGAGTTCAGCCGGGGAGCTGTTTTTT.

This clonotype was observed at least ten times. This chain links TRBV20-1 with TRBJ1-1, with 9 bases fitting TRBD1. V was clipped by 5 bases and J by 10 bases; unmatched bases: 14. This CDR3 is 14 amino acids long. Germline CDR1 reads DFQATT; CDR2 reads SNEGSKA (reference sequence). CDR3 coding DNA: TGCAGTGCTTACCGGGACAGGGTCCAGGGAAGAGCTTTCTTT. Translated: CSAYRDRVQGRAFF.

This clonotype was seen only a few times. Here the CDR3 DNA reads TGTGCCAGCAGCCAAGGAGGAAGGGGTCCAGAGACCCAGTACTTC. Its translation is CASSQGGRGPETQYF. V is TRBV3-1 and J is TRBJ2-5, with a possible D match to TRBD1 (5 bases). There are 15 residues in the CDR3. V gave up 1 base and J gave up 4 bases, with 13 bases separating them. Germline-derived CDR1 and CDR2 are LGHDT and YNNKEL (reference sequence).

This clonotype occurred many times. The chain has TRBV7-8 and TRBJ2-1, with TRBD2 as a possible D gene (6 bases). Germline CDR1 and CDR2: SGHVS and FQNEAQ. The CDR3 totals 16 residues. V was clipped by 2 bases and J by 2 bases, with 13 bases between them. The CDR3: CASSLLQGGTYNEQFF. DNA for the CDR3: TGTGCCAGCAGCTTATTGCAGGGAGGAACCTACAATGAGCAGTTCTTC.

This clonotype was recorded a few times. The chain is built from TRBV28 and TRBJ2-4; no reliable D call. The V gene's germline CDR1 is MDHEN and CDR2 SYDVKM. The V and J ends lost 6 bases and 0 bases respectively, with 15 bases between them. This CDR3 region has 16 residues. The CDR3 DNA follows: TGTGCCAGCAGAACAACCGACCTTTTAGCCAAAAACATTCAGTACTTC. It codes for CASRTTDLLAKNIQYF. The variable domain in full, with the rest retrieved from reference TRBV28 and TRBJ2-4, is DVKVTQSSRYLVKRTGEKVFLECVQDMDHENMFWYRQDPGLGLRLIYFSYDVKMKEKGDIPEGYSVSREKKERFSLILESASTNQTSMYLCASRTTDLLAKNIQYFGAGTRLSVL.

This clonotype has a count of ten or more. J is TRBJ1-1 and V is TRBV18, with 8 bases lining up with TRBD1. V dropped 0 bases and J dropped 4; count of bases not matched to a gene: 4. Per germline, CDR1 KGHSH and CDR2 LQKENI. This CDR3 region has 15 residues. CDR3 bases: TGTGCCAGCTCACCACCGAATGACAGGGGCACTGAAGCTTTCTTT. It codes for CASSPPNDRGTEAFF.

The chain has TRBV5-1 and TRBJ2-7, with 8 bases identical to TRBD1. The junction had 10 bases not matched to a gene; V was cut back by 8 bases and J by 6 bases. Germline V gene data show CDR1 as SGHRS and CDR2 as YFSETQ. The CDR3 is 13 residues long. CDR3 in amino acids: CASGTGPTCEQYF. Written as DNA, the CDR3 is TGCGCCAGTGGGACAGGTCCAACCTGCGAGCAGTACTTC.

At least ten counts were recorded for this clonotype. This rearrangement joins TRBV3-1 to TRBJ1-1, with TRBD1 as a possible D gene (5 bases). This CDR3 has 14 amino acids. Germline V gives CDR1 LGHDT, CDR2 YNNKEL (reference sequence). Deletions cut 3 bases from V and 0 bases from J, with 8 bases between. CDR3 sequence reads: CASSHGGLNTEAFF. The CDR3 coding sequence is TGTGCCAGCAGCCACGGGGGTTTGAACACTGAAGCTTTCTTT. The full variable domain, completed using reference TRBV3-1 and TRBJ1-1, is DTAVSQTPKYLVTQMGNDKSIKCEQNLGHDTMYWYKQDSKKFLKIMFSYNNKELIINETVPNRFSPKSPDKAHLNLHINSLELGDSAVYFCASSHGGLNTEAFFGQGTRLTVV.

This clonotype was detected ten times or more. The CDR3 DNA reads as TGTGCCAGCAGGGGTAGCGGGAACTACAATGAGCAGTTCTTC. Protein sequence: CASRGSGNYNEQFF. The V gene is TRBV12-3 or TRBV12-4, the J gene TRBJ2-1, with 8 nucleotides matching TRBD2. V gave up 6 bases and J gave up 3 bases; unmatched junction bases: 4. CDR3 size: 14 residues.